The source of this T cell receptor beta chain is a study of blood T cells in healthy people across ages. This clonotype was detected only a few times. A second about 6 to 11 cycle PCR used barcoded and J-beta primers. TCRdb passed the 5' RACE reads through MiXCR, listing each CDR3 protein once. The sample consists of more than 700,000 distinct CDR3 sequences, less than 70% of them appearing once. The CDR3 sequence is 15 residues long. The germline V gene encodes CDR1 MNHEY and CDR2 SVGAGI. The TCR sequence derives from a man aged 80 or over in good health. V and J are TRBV6-5 and TRBJ2-7; 9 bases align to TRBD2. The J call may be wrong; the DNA end is better matched by TRBJ2-5. Specimen: blood. The chain's CDR3 is CASSSPAGGRKTQYF. As DNA, the CDR3 is TGTGCCAGCAGTTCCCCAGCGGGGGGAAGAAAGACCCAGTACTTC.